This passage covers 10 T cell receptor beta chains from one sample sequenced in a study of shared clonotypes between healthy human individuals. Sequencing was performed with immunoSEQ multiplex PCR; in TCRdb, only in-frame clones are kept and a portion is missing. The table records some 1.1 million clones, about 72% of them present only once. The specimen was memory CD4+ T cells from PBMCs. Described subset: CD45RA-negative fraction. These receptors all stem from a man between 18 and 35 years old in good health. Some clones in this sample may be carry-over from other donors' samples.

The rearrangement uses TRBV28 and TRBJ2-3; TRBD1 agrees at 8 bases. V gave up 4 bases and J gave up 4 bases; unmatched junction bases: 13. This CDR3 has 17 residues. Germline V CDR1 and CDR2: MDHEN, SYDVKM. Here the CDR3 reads CASSSPRGPIGSDTQYF. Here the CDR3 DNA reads TGTGCCAGCAGTTCCCCCAGGGGGCCGATCGGCTCAGATACGCAGTATTTT.

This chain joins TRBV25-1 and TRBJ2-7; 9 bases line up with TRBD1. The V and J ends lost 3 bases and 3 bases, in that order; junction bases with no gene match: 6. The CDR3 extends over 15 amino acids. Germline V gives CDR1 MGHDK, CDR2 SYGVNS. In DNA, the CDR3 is TGTGCCAGCAGTGATATGGACAGGGGTCTCTACGAGCAGTACTTC. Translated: CASSDMDRGLYEQYF.

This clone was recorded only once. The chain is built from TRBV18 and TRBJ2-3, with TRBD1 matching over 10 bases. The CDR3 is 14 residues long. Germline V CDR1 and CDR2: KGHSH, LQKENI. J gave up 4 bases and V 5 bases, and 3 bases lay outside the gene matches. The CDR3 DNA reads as TGTGCCAGCTCAACAGGACAGGGGGCAGATACGCAGTATTTT. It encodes CASSTGQGADTQYF.

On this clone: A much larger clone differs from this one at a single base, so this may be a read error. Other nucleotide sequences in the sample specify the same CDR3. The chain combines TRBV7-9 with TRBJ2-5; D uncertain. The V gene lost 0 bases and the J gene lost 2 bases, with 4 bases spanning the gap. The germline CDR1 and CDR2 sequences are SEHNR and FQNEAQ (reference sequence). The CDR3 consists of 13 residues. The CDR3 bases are TGTGCCAGCAGCTTAGCCCTACAAGAGACCCAGTACTTC. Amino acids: CASSLALQETQYF.

The CDR3 reads CASSVRGGYGYTF. The CDR3 region has the DNA TGTGCCAGCAGCGTCCGGGGGGGATATGGCTACACCTTC. The chain employs TRBV9 and TRBJ1-2, with D perhaps matching TRBD1 (5 bases). V was pared by 2 bases and J by 5 bases, with 10 bases between. The CDR3 totals 13 residues. CDR1 is SGDLS, CDR2 YYNGEE, per germline.

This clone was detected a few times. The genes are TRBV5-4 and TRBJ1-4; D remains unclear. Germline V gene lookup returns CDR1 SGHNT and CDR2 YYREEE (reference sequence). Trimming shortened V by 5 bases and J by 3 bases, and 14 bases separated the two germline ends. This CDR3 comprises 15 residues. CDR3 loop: CASSSSRHANEKLFF. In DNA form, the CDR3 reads TGTGCCAGCAGTTCGTCGCGTCACGCTAATGAAAAACTGTTTTTT.

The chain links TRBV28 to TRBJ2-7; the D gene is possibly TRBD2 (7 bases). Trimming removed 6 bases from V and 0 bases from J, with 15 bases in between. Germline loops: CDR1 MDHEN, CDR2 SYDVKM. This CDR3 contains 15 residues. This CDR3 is CASSPGGQLSYEQYF. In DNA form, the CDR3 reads TGTGCCAGCAGCCCCGGGGGGCAGCTCTCCTACGAGCAGTACTTC. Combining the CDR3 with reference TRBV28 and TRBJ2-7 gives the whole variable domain DVKVTQSSRYLVKRTGEKVFLECVQDMDHENMFWYRQDPGLGLRLIYFSYDVKMKEKGDIPEGYSVSREKKERFSLILESASTNQTSMYLCASSPGGQLSYEQYFGPGTRLTVT.

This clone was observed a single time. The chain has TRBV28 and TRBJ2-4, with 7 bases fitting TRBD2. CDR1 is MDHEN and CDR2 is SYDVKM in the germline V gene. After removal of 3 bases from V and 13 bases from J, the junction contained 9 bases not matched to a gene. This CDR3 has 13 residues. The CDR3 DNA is TGTGCCAGCAGTTTCACAGAGGGGACTAAACAGTACTTC. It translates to CASSFTEGTKQYF.

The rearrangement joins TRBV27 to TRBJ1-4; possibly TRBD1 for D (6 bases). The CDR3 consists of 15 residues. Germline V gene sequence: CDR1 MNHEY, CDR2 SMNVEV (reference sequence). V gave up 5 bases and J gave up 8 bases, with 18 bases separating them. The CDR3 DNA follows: TGTGCCAGCAGTCTTACGGACAGTAGACGGGAAAAACTGTTTTTT. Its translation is CASSLTDSRREKLFF.

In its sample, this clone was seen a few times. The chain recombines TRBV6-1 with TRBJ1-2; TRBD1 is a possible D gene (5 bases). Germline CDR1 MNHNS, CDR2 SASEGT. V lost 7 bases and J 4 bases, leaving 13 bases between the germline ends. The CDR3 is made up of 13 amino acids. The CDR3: CASMRQLGYGYTF. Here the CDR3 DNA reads TGTGCCAGCATGAGACAGCTTGGCTATGGCTACACCTTC.